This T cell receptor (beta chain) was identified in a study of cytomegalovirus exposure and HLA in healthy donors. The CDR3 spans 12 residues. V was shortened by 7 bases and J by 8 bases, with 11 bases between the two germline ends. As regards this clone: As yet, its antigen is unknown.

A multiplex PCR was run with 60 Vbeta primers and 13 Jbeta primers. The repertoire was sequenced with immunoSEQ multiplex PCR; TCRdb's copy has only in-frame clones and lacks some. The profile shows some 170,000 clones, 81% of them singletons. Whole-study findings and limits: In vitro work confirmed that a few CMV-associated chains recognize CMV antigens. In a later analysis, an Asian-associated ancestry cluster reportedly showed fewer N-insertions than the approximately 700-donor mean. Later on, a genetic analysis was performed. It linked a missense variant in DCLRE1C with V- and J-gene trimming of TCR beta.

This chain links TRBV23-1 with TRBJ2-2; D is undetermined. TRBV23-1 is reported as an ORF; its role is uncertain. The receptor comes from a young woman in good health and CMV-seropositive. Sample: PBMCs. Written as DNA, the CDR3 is TGCGCCAGCAATGTTCGAGGAGGGGAGCTGTTTTTT. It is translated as CASNVRGGELFF.